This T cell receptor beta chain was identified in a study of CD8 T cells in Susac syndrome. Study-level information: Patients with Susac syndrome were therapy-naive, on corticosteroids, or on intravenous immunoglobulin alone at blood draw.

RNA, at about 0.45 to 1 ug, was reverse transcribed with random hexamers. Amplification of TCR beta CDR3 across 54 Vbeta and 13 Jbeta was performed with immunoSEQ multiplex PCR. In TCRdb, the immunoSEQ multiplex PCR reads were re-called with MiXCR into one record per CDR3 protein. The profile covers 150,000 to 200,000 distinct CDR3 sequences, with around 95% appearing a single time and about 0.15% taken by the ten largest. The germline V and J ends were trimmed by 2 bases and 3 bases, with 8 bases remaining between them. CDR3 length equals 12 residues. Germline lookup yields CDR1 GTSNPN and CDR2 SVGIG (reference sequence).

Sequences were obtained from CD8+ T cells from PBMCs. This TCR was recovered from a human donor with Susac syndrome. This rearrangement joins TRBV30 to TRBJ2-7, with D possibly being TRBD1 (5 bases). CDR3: CAWSRQGYEQYF. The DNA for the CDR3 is TGTGCCTGGAGTAGGCAGGGCTACGAGCAGTACTTC. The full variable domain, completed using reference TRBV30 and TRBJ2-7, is SQTIHQWPATLVQPVGSPLSLECTVEGTSNPNLYWYRQAAGRGLQLLFYSVGIGQISSEVPQNLSASRPQDRQFILSSKKLLLSDSGFYLCAWSRQGYEQYFGPGTRLTVT.